The 21 T cell receptor beta chains below were found in one sample sequenced in a study of vaccination effects on CD4 cells after COVID-19. Antigen specificity for these receptors is unknown. Within the ViraFEST assay, antigen-specific CD4+ T cells underwent expansion with viral peptide pools prior to sequencing. Following a roughly ten-day culture, CD4+ T cells were purified. Participants got two doses of BNT162b2 or mRNA-1273 vaccine. Generated by immunoSEQ multiplex PCR, the TCRdb table keeps only in-frame clones and is missing some. In the table there are more than 50,000 clones, roughly 76% of which are singletons. Sample: CD4+ T cells from PBMCs cultured with HCoV-OC43 spike peptides, taken after COVID-19 vaccination. Subset defined: HCoV-OC43 spike overlapping peptide pool stimulation. These receptors all stem from a human donor who received a COVID-19 vaccine.

The V gene is TRBV12-3 or TRBV12-4, the J gene TRBJ2-6, with D perhaps given as TRBD1 or TRBD2 (5 bases each). The CDR3 loop spans 13 amino acids. Trimming took 6 bases from V and 11 from J, leaving 14 bases between them. The CDR3 DNA reads as TGTGCCAGCAGCCAGGCCGGGACCGACGTCCTGACTTTC. Amino acids: CASSQAGTDVLTF.

Turning to this clone: Distinct nucleotide sequences in the sample also encode this CDR3. The chain employs TRBV12-3 or TRBV12-4 and TRBJ1-2; D ambiguous. CDR3 length: 13 residues. V lost 2 bases, J lost 2 bases, and 6 bases lay in between. CDR3 protein: CASSLSGNYGYTF. In nucleotides, the CDR3 is TGTGCCAGCAGTTTATCGGGAAACTATGGCTACACCTTC.

V and J are TRBV3-1 (or the pseudogene TRBV3-2) and TRBJ2-2; 9 bases match TRBD2. The V gene's germline CDR1 is LGHDT and CDR2 YNNKEL (reference sequence). Germline trimming cut 6 bases from V and 0 bases from J; bases unmatched to any gene: 2. The CDR3 totals 15 residues. CDR3 in amino acids: CASSLAGPNTGELFF. The CDR3 coding sequence is TGTGCCAGCAGTCTAGCGGGGCCGAACACCGGGGAGCTGTTTTTT.

This chain joins TRBV7-2 and TRBJ1-3; D not resolved. CDR1 is SGHTA, CDR2 FQGNSA, per germline. The CDR3 has 12 residues. Trimming removed 1 base from V and 4 bases from J, with 2 bases in between. CDR3 nucleotides: TGTGCCAGCAGCTTAGTCGGAAACACCATATATTTT. Its translation is CASSLVGNTIYF. Full variable domain (outside the CDR3, taken from reference TRBV7-2 and TRBJ1-3): GAGVSQSPSNKVTEKGKDVELRCDPISGHTALYWYRQSLGQGLEFLIYFQGNSAPDKSGLPSDRFSAERTGGSVSTLTIQRTQQEDSAVYLCASSLVGNTIYFGEGSWLTVV.

The rearrangement uses TRBV12-5 and TRBJ1-5; D not certain. In germline, CDR1 is LGHNT, CDR2 FRNRAP. This CDR3 is built from 13 residues. V was pared by 2 bases and J by 6 bases, with 8 bases between. The CDR3 loop reads CASGLSEGQPQHF. Here the CDR3 DNA reads TGTGCTAGTGGTTTGTCCGAGGGTCAGCCCCAGCATTTT.

The rearrangement links TRBV10-3 to TRBJ1-4, with D possibly TRBD1 on 5 matching bases. The germline V and J ends were trimmed by 4 bases and 12 bases, with 15 bases remaining between them. CDR1 is ENHRY and CDR2 is SYGVKD in the germline V gene. The length of the CDR3 is 13 residues. CDR3 sequence reads: CAISARQGDELFF. The CDR3 nucleotides read TGTGCCATCAGTGCGAGGCAGGGAGACGAACTGTTTTTT.

The CDR3 coding sequence is TGTGCCAGCTCACCAACGGGCGAACAGGCATTTGGCTACACCTTC. Its translation: CASSPTGEQAFGYTF. The chain is built from TRBV18 and TRBJ1-2, with D possibly being TRBD1 (5 bases). V was pared by 2 bases and J by 7 bases, with 17 bases between. CDR3 length equals 15 residues. Germline V gene lookup returns CDR1 KGHSH and CDR2 LQKENI.

The chain has TRBV6-5 and TRBJ2-2, with 9 nucleotides matching TRBD2. Germline CDR1 reads MNHEY; CDR2 reads SVGAGI. The CDR3 spans 15 residues. V trimming: 6 bases; J trimming: 4 bases; junction bases outside the gene matches: 6. The CDR3 nucleotides are TGTGCCAGCAGCAGAGCGGGGGGCGGCACCGGGGAGCTGTTTTTT. Translation: CASSRAGGGTGELFF.

The rearrangement uses TRBV11-2 and TRBJ1-1; a possible D gene is TRBD1 (5 bases). The CDR3 covers 14 residues. Between the trimmed V and J ends, which lost 5 bases and 2 bases, there was a span of 12 bases. CDR1 SGHAT and CDR2 FQNNGV come from the germline V gene. The CDR3 loop reads CASSADSGNTEAFF. CDR3 nucleotide sequence: TGTGCCAGCAGCGCCGACAGCGGCAACACTGAAGCTTTCTTT.

The CDR3 protein is CASSSGGGAGEQYV. CDR3 in DNA: TGTGCCAGCAGTTCTGGGGGGGGCGCGGGGGAGCAGTACGTC. The chain has TRBV6-6 and TRBJ2-7; D is perhaps TRBD2 (7 bases). The V gene lost 4 bases and the J gene lost 7 bases, with 17 bases spanning the gap. Germline V gene data show CDR1 as MNHNY and CDR2 as SVGAGI (reference sequence). CDR3 length equals 14 residues.

The chain has TRBV7-6 and TRBJ2-3, with 7 bases that match TRBD1. CDR1 is SGHVS, CDR2 FNYEAQ, per germline. Trimming removed 4 bases from V and 4 bases from J; junction bases left unmatched: 11. The CDR3 consists of 16 residues. CDR3 region: CASSSRQGAVSDTQYF. The CDR3 bases are TGTGCCAGCAGCTCCAGACAGGGTGCGGTTTCAGATACGCAGTATTTT.

This clone came up a few times. The chain employs TRBV28 and TRBJ1-2; D perhaps matches TRBD1 (6 bases). Germline V gives CDR1 MDHEN, CDR2 SYDVKM. V lost 5 bases and J lost 4, with 8 bases in between. The CDR3 has 12 residues. CDR3 sequence: CASSRDIYGYTF. The DNA for the CDR3 is TGTGCCAGCAGTCGGGACATCTATGGCTACACCTTC.

The chain links TRBV12-3 or TRBV12-4 to TRBJ2-5; D gene ambiguous. V was trimmed by 3 bases and J by 2 bases, leaving 7 bases between them. The length of the CDR3 is 13 residues. In DNA form, the CDR3 reads TGTGCCAGCAGTTTTGATATGCAAGAGACCCAGTACTTC. As protein: CASSFDMQETQYF.

This chain joins TRBV19 and TRBJ2-5, with D perhaps TRBD1 (6 bases). V gave up 3 bases and J gave up 5 bases, with 22 bases separating them. This CDR3 comprises 17 residues. Germline V gene lookup returns CDR1 LNHDA and CDR2 SQIVND (reference sequence). CDR3 region: CASSIGGGGTKMETQYF. CDR3 coding DNA: TGTGCCAGTAGTATTGGGGGTGGGGGCACTAAAATGGAGACCCAGTACTTC.

The V gene is TRBV7-2, the J gene TRBJ2-1; 14 nucleotides line up with TRBD2. V was clipped by 1 base and J by 15 bases; unmatched bases: 8. Germline lookup yields CDR1 SGHTA and CDR2 FQGNSA. This CDR3 spans 15 amino acids. The DNA for the CDR3 is TGTGCCAGCAGCTTAGTGACTAGCGGGGGGGCATATGCGTTCTTC. Its translation is CASSLVTSGGAYAFF.

This clone appeared a single time. V gene TRBV7-2 combines with J gene TRBJ1-1; D gene unclear. V was trimmed by 4 bases and J by 0 bases, leaving 18 bases between them. Germline lookup yields CDR1 SGHTA and CDR2 FQGNSA. CDR3 length: 17 amino acids. The CDR3 spells CASSSRTGVTMNTEAFF. Here the CDR3 DNA reads TGTGCCAGCAGCTCTAGGACCGGGGTCACTATGAACACTGAAGCTTTCTTT.

The CDR3 loop reads CASSELARRYLNTEAFF. The CDR3 nucleotides are TGTGCCAGCAGTGAATTGGCACGCCGGTACTTGAACACTGAAGCTTTCTTT. This chain links TRBV6-1 with TRBJ1-1, with no clear D. The CDR3 has 17 residues. V lost 2 bases and J 0 bases, leaving 16 bases between the germline ends. The germline gives CDR1 MNHNS, CDR2 SASEGT.

The chain joins TRBV11-3 to TRBJ2-1; 9 bases map to TRBD2. Germline V gene sequence: CDR1 SGHNT, CDR2 YENEEA. The CDR3 length is 15 residues. V shed 1 base and J 8 bases; nucleotides not matched to a gene: 6. CDR3 DNA sequence: TGTGCCAGCAGCTTAGTAGCTAGCGGGGTCGATGAGCAGTTCTTC. Amino acids: CASSLVASGVDEQFF.

This chain links TRBV5-1 with TRBJ1-2; 7 nucleotides agree with TRBD1. The ends lost 2 bases at V and 3 bases at J; junction bases unmatched: 10. The CDR3 covers 16 residues. Germline V lookup: CDR1 SGHRS, CDR2 YFSETQ. CDR3 protein: CASSLGPGGGDYGYTF. As DNA, the CDR3 is TGCGCCAGCAGCTTAGGCCCAGGGGGAGGCGACTATGGCTACACCTTC.

J is TRBJ2-5 and V is TRBV10-1, with D tentatively TRBD1 or TRBD2 (5 bases each). The CDR3 sequence is 14 residues long. Trimming removed 2 bases at V and 5 bases at J, with 12 bases between. Germline CDR1 reads WNHNN; CDR2 reads SYGVQD (reference sequence). The CDR3 loop is CASSERAGAETQYF. In nucleotides, the CDR3 is TGCGCCAGCAGTGAGAGGGCCGGGGCCGAGACCCAGTACTTC.

This clone occurred a few times. The chain carries TRBV19 and TRBJ2-5; 10 bases match TRBD2. The CDR3 sequence is 16 residues long. Germline assignment: CDR1 LNHDA and CDR2 SQIVND (reference sequence). After removal of 1 base from V and 2 bases from J, the junction contained 4 bases not matched to a gene. Written as DNA, the CDR3 is TGTGCCAGTAGTATAGTGGCTAGCGGGGGACAAGAGACCCAGTACTTC. It specifies CASSIVASGGQETQYF.